What follows describes a single T cell receptor (beta chain). Its specificity is not known. The sample belongs to a study of T cell responses to AZD1222 COVID-19 vaccine. This CDR3 is built from 15 residues. V lost 0 bases and J 7 bases, leaving 13 bases between the germline ends. CDR1 is GTSNPN and CDR2 is SVGIG in the germline V gene (reference sequence). Sequenced by immunoSEQ multiplex PCR; TCRdb stores in-frame clones only, minus some. The sample comprises about 94,000 clones, around nine tenths of which are singletons, and about an eighth rests with the top ten. Study findings and constraints: Clonal diversity was possibly underestimated, and white British individuals and females predominated among donors.

This clonotype was sampled from an adult who received the AZD1222 COVID-19 vaccine. V is TRBV30 and J is TRBJ1-6, with D possibly matching TRBD1 (6 bases). Sample: peripheral blood, taken 28 days after the second AZD1222 dose. The CDR3 DNA is TGTGCCTGGAGTGTTTCGGGGCAGGGGAATTCACCCCTCCACTTT. Its protein is CAWSVSGQGNSPLHF.